This T cell receptor beta chain was identified in a study of blood T cell repertoires in COVID-19. Study details: PBMCs, B-cell-depleted T cells, or T cells were the source of the cDNA or gDNA that made up the material.

The length of the CDR3 is 14 residues. V dropped 3 bases and J dropped 0 bases, with 8 bases sitting between them. The germline gives CDR1 MDHEN, CDR2 SYDVKM. Generated by immunoSEQ multiplex PCR, the TCRdb table keeps only in-frame clones and is missing some. The sample shows around 100,000 clones, about 91% of them seen only once. The V call is TRBV28, the J call TRBJ1-1; D ambiguous. Sequencing input: peripheral blood. The receptor comes from a human donor in a cohort sampled during active COVID-19. CDR3 loop: CASSLSGLNTEAFF. In DNA form, the CDR3 reads TGTGCCAGCAGTTTGTCGGGGTTGAACACTGAAGCTTTCTTT. The entire variable domain, with the rest obtained from reference TRBV28 and TRBJ1-1, is as follows: DVKVTQSSRYLVKRTGEKVFLECVQDMDHENMFWYRQDPGLGLRLIYFSYDVKMKEKGDIPEGYSVSREKKERFSLILESASTNQTSMYLCASSLSGLNTEAFFGQGTRLTVV.